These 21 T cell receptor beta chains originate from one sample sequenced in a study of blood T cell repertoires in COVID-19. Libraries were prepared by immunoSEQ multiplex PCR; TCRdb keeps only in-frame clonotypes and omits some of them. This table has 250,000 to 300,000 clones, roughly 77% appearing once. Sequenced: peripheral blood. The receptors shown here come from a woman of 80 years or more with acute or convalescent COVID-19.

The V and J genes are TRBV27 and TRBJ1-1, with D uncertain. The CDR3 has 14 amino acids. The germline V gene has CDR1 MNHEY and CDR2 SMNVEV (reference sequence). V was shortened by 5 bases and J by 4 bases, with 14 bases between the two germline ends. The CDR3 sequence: CASSLARRATEAFF. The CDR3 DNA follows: TGTGCCAGCAGTCTCGCCCGGCGGGCCACTGAAGCTTTCTTT.

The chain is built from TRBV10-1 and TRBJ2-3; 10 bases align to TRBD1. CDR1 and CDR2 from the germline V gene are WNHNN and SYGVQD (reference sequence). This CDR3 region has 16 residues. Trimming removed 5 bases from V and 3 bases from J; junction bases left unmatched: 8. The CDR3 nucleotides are TGCGCCAGCAGTAAAACGGGACAGGGGATTACAGATACGCAGTATTTT. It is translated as CASSKTGQGITDTQYF.

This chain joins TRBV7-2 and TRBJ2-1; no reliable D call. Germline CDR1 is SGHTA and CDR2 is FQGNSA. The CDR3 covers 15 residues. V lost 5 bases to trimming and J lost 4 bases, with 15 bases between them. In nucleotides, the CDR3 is TGTGCCAGCAGCCTCCAGCGTCAGCCGTACAATGAGCAGTTCTTC. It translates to CASSLQRQPYNEQFF.

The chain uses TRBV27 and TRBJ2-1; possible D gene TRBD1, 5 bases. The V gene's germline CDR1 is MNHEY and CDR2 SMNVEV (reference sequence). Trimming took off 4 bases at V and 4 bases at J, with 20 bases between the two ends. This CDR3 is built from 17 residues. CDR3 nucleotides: TGTGCCAGCAGTTACACCAGACAGTTACAAAGTTACAATGAGCAGTTCTTC. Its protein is CASSYTRQLQSYNEQFF.

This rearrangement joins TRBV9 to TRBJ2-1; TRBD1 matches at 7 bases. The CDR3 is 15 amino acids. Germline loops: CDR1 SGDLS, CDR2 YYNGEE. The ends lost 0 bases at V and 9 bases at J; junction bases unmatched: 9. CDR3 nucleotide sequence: TGTGCCAGCAGCGTAGAAGGGGGCTATCGTGGTGAGCAGTTCTTC. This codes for CASSVEGGYRGEQFF.

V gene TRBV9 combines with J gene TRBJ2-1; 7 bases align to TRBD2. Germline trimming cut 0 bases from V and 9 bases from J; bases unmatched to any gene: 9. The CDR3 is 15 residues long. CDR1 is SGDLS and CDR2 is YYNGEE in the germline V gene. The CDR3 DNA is TGTGCCAGCAGCGTAGTAGGACTAGATGACAGTGAGCAGTTCTTC. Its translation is CASSVVGLDDSEQFF.

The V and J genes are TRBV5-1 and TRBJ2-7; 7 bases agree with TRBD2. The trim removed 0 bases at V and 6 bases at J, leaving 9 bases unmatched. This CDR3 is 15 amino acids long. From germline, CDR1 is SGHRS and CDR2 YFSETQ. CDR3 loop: CASSLDGTGGSEQYF. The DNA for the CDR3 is TGCGCCAGCAGCTTGGATGGTACGGGAGGCTCCGAGCAGTACTTC. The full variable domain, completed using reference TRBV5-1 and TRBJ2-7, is KAGVTQTPRYLIKTRGQQVTLSCSPISGHRSVSWYQQTPGQGLQFLFEYFSETQRNKGNFPGRFSGRQFSNSRSEMNVSTLELGDSALYLCASSLDGTGGSEQYFGPGTRLTVT.

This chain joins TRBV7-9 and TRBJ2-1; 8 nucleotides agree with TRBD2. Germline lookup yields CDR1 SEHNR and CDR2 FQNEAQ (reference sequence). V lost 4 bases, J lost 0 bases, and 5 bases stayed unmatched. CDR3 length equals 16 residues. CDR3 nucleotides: TGTGCCAGCAGCTATTTAGCGGGAAACTCCTACAATGAGCAGTTCTTC. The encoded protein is CASSYLAGNSYNEQFF.

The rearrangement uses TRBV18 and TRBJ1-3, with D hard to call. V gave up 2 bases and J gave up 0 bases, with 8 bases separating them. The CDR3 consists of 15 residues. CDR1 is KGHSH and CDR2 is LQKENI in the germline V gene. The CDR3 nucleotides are TGTGCCAGCTCACCAAGGCGGTCCTCTGGAAACACCATATATTTT. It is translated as CASSPRRSSGNTIYF.

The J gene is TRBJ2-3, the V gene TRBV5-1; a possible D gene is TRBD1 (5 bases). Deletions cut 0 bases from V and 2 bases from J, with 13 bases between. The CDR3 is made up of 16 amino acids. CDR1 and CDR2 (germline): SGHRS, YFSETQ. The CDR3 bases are TGCGCCAGCAGCTTGGTATCAGGGAAGGACACAGATACGCAGTATTTT. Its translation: CASSLVSGKDTDTQYF.

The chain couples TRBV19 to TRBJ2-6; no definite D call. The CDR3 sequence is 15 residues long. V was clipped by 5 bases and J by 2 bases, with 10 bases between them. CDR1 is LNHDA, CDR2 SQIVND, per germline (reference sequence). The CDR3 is CASSPSKAGANVLTF. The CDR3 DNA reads TGTGCCAGTAGTCCAAGCAAAGCTGGGGCCAACGTCCTGACTTTC.

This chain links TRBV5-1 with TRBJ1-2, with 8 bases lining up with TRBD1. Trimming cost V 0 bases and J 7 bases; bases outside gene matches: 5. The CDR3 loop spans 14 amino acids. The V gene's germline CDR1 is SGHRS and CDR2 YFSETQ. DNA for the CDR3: TGCGCCAGCAGCTTGGAGGGCCAGGGGGCTGGCTACACCTTC. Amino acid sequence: CASSLEGQGAGYTF.

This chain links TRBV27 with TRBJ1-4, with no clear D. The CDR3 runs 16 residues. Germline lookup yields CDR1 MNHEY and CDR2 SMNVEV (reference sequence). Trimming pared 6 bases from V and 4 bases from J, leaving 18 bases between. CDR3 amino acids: CASSHTTAGFNEKLFF. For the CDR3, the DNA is TGTGCCAGCAGCCACACCACGGCGGGGTTTAATGAAAAACTGTTTTTT.

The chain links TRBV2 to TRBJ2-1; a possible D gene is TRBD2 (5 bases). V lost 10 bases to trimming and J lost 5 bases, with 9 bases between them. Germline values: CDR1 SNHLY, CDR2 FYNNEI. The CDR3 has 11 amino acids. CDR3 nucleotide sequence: TGTGCCACTTACGGGAACAATGAGCAGTTCTTC. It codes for CATYGNNEQFF.

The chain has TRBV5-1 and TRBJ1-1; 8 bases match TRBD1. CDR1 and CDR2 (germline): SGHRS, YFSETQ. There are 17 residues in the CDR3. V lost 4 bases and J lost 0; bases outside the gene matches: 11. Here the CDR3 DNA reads TGCGCCAGCAGCAAAAGACAGGGGTCGGCCGTGAACACTGAAGCTTTCTTT. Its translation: CASSKRQGSAVNTEAFF.

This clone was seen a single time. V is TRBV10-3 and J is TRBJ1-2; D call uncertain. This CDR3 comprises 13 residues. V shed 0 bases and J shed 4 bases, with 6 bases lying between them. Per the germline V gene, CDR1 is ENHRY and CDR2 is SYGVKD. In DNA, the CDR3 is TGTGCCATCAGTGAGTCCGGGAGCTATGGCTACACCTTC. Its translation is CAISESGSYGYTF.

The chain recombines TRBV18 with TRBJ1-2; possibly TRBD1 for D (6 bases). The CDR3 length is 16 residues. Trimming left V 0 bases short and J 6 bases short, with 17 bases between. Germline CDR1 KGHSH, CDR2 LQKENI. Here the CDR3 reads CASSPPNTYRVHGYTF. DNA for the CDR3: TGTGCCAGCTCACCACCTAACACCTACAGGGTGCATGGCTACACCTTC.

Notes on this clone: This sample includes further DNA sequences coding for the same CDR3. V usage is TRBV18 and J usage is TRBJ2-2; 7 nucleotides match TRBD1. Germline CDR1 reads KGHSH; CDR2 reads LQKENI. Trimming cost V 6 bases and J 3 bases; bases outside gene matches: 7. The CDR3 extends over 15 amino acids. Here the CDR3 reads CASSLRQGDTGELFF. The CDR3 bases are TGTGCCAGCTCTTTAAGACAGGGAGACACCGGGGAGCTGTTTTTT.

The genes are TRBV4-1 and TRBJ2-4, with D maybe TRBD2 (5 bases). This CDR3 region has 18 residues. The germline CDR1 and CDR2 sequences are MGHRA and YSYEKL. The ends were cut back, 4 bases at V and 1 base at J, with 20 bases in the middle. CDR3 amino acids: CASSPGVSRGSAKNIQYF. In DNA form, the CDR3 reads TGCGCCAGCAGCCCCGGGGTATCTAGAGGTTCGGCCAAAAACATTCAGTACTTC.

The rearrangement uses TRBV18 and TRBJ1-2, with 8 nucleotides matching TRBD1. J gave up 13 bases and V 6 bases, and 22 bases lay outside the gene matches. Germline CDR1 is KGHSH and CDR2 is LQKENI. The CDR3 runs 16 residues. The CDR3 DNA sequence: TGTGCCAGCTCCCCAGGGGCCTCAGGGGGCGCGTCACCGTTCACCTTC. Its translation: CASSPGASGGASPFTF. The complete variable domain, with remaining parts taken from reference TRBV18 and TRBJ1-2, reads NAGVMQNPRHLVRRRGQEARLRCSPMKGHSHVYWYRQLPEEGLKFMVYLQKENIIDESGMPKERFSAEFPKEGPSILRIQQVVRGDSAAYFCASSPGASGGASPFTFGSGTRLTVV.

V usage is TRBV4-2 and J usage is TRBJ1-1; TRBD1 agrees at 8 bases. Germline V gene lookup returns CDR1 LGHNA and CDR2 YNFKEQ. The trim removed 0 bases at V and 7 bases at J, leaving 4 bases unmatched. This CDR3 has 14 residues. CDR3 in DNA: TGTGCCAGCAGCCAAGAGCAGGGGGCGGTTGAAGCTTTCTTT. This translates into CASSQEQGAVEAFF.